This T cell receptor beta chain comes out of a study of T-cell reconstitution after alpha-beta-depleted transplantation in children. In its sample, this clonotype was seen many times. A TCRbeta library incorporating unique molecular identifiers was prepared. TCRdb re-derived calls from the PCR reads in MiXCR, one entry per CDR3 protein. The sample lists some 490,000 distinct CDR3 sequences; 9.5% to 15% were seen once. The specimen was PBMCs from the stem cell graft donor, collected from the stem cell graft. This receptor was identified in a human donor who donated a stem cell graft to a child with combined immunodeficiency.

The CDR3 spells CASSPGVGAFF. The CDR3 DNA follows: TGCGCCAGCAGCCCAGGAGTTGGGGCTTTCTTT. The J gene is TRBJ1-1, the V gene TRBV4-3; no definite D call. The CDR3 extends over 11 amino acids. The germline V and J ends were trimmed by 4 bases and 11 bases, with 11 bases remaining between them. The germline CDR1 and CDR2 sequences are LGHNA and YSLEER.